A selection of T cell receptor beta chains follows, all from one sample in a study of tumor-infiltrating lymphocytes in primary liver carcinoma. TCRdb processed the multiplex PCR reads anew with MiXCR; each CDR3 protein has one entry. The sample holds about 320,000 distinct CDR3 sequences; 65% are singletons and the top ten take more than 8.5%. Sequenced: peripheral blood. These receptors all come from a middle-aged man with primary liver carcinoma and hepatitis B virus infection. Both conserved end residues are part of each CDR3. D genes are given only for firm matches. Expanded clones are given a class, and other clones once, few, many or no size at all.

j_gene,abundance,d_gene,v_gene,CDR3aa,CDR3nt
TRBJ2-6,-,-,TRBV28,CASSLLWAGSGVNVLTF,TGTGCCAGCAGTCTATTATGGGCGGGGTCTGGGGTCAACGTCCTGACTTTC
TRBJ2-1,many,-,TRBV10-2,CASSPAQGAVEQFF,TGCGCCAGCAGCCCCGCCCAGGGAGCGGTTGAGCAGTTCTTC
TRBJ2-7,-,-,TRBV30,CACGDLDEQYF,TGTGCCTGCGGGGACCTGGATGAGCAGTACTTC
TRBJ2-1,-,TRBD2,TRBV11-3,CANSLVGAGGPDEQFF,TGTGCTAACAGCTTAGTTGGAGCGGGAGGGCCGGATGAGCAGTTCTTC
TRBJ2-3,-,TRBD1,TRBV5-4,CASSHRDRGTDTQYF,TGTGCCAGCAGCCACCGGGACAGGGGGACAGATACGCAGTATTTT
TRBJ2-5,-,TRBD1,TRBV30,CAWIYGQGKTQYF,TGTGCCTGGATCTACGGACAGGGGAAGACCCAGTACTTC
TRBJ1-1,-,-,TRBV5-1,CASSLDANTEAFF,TGCGCCAGCAGCTTGGATGCGAACACCGAAGCTTTCTTT
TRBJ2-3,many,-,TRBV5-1,CASSLSVYTDTQYF,TGCGCCAGCAGCTTGTCGGTATACACAGATACGCAGTATTTT
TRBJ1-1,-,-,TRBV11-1,CASSFDVRAEALF,TGTGCCAGCAGCTTTGACGTAAGGGCTGAAGCTCTCTTT
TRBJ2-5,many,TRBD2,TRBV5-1,CASSLSGLAGSQETQYF,TGCGCCAGCAGCTTGAGCGGGCTAGCGGGAAGCCAAGAGACCCAGTACTTC
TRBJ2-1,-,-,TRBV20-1,CSAEQGKTYNEQFF,TGCAGTGCTGAACAGGGTAAAACCTACAATGAGCAGTTCTTC
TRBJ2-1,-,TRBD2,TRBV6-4,CASSTLAGAGNEQLF,TGTGCCAGCAGTACCCTAGCGGGAGCTGGTAATGAGCAGTTATTC
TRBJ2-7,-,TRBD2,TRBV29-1,CSAGLAEVGYVQYF,TGCAGCGCCGGACTAGCGGAAGTAGGGTACGTGCAGTACTTC
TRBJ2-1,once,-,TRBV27,CASSLGPSGRNEQFF,TGTGCCAGCAGCCTGGGACCGTCCGGACGAAATGAGCAGTTCTTC
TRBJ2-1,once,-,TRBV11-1,CASNGIYNEQFF,TGTGCCAGCAACGGGATCTACAATGAGCAGTTCTTC
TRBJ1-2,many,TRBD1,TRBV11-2,CASSLSTGNGGYTF,TGTGCCAGCAGCTTATCGACAGGGAACGGTGGCTACACCTTC
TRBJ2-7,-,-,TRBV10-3,CAVTGACEQNF,TGTGCAGTGACCGGAGCTTGCGAGCAGAACTTC
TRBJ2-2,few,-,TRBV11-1,CASSLVRFGELFF,TGTGCCAGCAGCTTAGTACGTTTCGGGGAGCTGTTTTTT
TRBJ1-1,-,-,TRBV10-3,CAISEGYGPPMSTEAFF,TGTGCCATCAGTGAGGGTTACGGTCCTCCTATGAGCACTGAAGCTTTCTTT
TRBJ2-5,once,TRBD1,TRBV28,CASSLNPGQGETQYF,TGTGCCAGCAGTTTAAACCCGGGACAGGGAGAGACCCAGTACTTC
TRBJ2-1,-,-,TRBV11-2,CASSLVGGYYNEQFF,TGTGCCAGTAGCTTAGTCGGGGGATACTACAATGAGCAGTTCTTC
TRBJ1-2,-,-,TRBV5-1,CASTPEATNYGYTF,TGCGCCAGCACCCCAGAAGCAACTAACTATGGCTACACCTTC
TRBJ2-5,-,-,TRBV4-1,CASSAPGPGETQYF,TGCGCCAGCAGCGCGCCGGGACCCGGGGAGACCCAGTACTTC
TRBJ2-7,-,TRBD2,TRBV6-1,CASSGGLTSGGFYEQYF,TGTGCCAGCAGTGGCGGGTTGACTAGCGGGGGGTTCTACGAGCAGTACTTC
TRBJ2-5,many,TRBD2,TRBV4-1,CASSQVLSGRYQETQYF,TGCGCCAGCAGCCAAGTGTTAAGCGGGAGATACCAAGAGACCCAGTACTTC
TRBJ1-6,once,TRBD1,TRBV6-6,CASSTGDYSPFHF,TGTGCCAGCAGTACAGGGGATTATTCACCCTTCCACTTT
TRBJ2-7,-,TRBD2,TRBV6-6,CASSYHQGGAGGRNGQYF,TGTGCCAGCAGTTACCATCAAGGGGGAGCGGGAGGTAGAAACGGGCAGTACTTC
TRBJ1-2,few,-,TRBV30,CAWNASPLLYDYTF,TGTGCCTGGAACGCTTCGCCTCTTCTCTATGACTACACCTTC
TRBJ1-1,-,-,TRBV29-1,CSRSGGWGMNTEAIF,TGCAGCAGGTCAGGTGGCTGGGGAATGAACACTGAAGCTATCTTT
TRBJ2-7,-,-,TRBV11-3,CVSRYEEYF,TGTGTCAGCAGATACGAGGAGTACTTC
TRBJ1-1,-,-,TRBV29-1,CSISTEEAEAFF,TGCAGCATTTCTACAGAGGAGGCTGAAGCTTTCTTT
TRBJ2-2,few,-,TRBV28,CASSPGLNTGELFF,TGTGCCAGCAGCCCAGGACTGAACACCGGGGAGCTGTTTTTT
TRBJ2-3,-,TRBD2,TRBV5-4,CVSSNGLAGDTQYF,TGTGTCAGCAGCAACGGACTAGCCGGAGATACGCAGTATTTT
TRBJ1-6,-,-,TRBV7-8,CASSSPFRSHNSPLHF,TGTGCCAGCAGCTCCCCCTTCCGCTCCCATAATTCACCCCTCCACTTT
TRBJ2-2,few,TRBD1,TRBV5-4,CASSSGDREAGELFF,TGTGCCAGCAGCTCGGGGGACAGGGAGGCCGGGGAGCTGTTTTTT
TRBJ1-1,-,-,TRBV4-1,CASRLGRGSTEAFF,TGCGCCAGCAGGTTAGGTCGAGGGAGTACTGAAGCTTTCTTT
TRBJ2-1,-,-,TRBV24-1,CATSDFKGPGAYNEQSF,TGTGCCACCAGTGATTTCAAGGGCCCAGGGGCCTACAATGAGCAGTCCTTC
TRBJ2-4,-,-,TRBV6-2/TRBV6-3,CASIYRGLKNIQYF,TGTGCCAGCATTTATCGCGGTCTTAAAAACATTCAGTACTTC
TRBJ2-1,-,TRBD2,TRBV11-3,CVNTPSGSDEQFF,TGTGTCAACACCCCTAGCGGGAGTGATGAGCAGTTCTTC
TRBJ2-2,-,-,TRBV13,CASRGQRQTGELFF,TGTGCCAGCCGGGGGCAGCGGCAAACCGGGGAGCTGTTTTTT
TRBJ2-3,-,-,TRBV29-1,CSVEGQRVDTKCF,TGCAGCGTTGAAGGACAAAGAGTAGATACGAAGTGTTTT
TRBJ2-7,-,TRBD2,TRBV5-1,CASNPGTTGREQYF,TGCGCCAGCAATCCCGGGACTACTGGCCGCGAGCAGTACTTC
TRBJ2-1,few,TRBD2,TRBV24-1,CATSGRTSGKSSYNEQFF,TGTGCCACCAGTGGCAGGACTAGCGGGAAGTCGAGCTACAATGAGCAGTTCTTC
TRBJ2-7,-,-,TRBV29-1,CSRELAGEQYF,TGCAGTAGGGAACTAGCTGGGGAGCAGTACTTC
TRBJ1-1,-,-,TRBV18,CASSPNWGSSNTEAFF,TGTGCCAGCTCACCCAATTGGGGCAGCTCCAACACTGAAGCTTTCTTT
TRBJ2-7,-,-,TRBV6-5,CARPKANYEQYF,TGTGCCAGACCGAAGGCGAACTACGAGCAGTACTTC
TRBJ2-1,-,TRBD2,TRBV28,CVTRPVLAAYNEQFF,TGTGTCACTAGACCAGTCCTAGCGGCTTACAATGAGCAGTTCTTC
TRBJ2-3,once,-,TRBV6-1,CAGSVACGSDTQYF,TGTGCCGGCAGTGTAGCGTGTGGGTCAGATACGCAGTATTTT
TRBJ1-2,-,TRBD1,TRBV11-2,CASSPMTGVTNYGYTF,TGTGCCAGCAGCCCGATGACAGGGGTGACTAACTATGGCTACACCTTC
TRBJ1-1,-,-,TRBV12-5,CASGLGVGGNTEAFF,TGTGCTAGTGGTTTGGGGGTGGGGGGGAACACTGAAGCTTTCTTT
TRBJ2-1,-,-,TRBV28,CASSPQEREQFF,TGTGCCAGCAGTCCTCAAGAAAGGGAGCAGTTCTTC
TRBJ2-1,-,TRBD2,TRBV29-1,CSTSVGGPFDEQFF,TGCAGCACTTCAGTGGGAGGGCCGTTCGATGAGCAGTTCTTC
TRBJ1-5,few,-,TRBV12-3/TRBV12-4,CASSIQGGQPQHF,TGTGCCAGCAGCATACAGGGAGGCCAGCCCCAGCATTTT
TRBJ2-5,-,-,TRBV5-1,CAISLTGTHQETQYF,TGCGCCATCAGCTTGACCGGGACTCACCAAGAGACCCAGTACTTC
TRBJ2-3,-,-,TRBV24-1,CATSDRLGETDTQYF,TGTGCCACCAGTGATCGACTAGGGGAGACAGATACGCAGTATTTT